This TCR beta chain was documented in a study of response to subunit inactivated influenza vaccine. The study, taken as a whole, reports: The authors offered the suggestion that each seasonal influenza vaccination recruits few new T cells.

TCRdb used MiXCR to reprocess the RT-PCR reads, holding one entry per CDR3 protein. The top ten hold approximately 25% of the sample, which has about 190,000 distinct CDR3 sequences, roughly 14% seen once. This clonotype was found a few times. What it binds is not known. There are 18 residues in the CDR3. J was trimmed by 2 bases and V by 5 bases; bases with no gene match: 12. CDR1 and CDR2 (germline): MDHEN, SYDVKM. The genes are TRBV28 and TRBJ1-1; 12 nucleotides line up with TRBD1. Here the sequenced sample was CD8+ T cells sorted from PBMCs, taken approximately 5 days after vaccination. This sequence was found in a man in his fifties who received an inactivated influenza vaccine. CDR3: CASSPPRDRGPANTEAFF. The CDR3 DNA is TGTGCCAGCAGTCCTCCTCGGGACAGGGGGCCGGCTAACACTGAAGCTTTCTTT.